This T cell receptor beta chain was obtained from a study of blood T cell repertoires in COVID-19. Study as a whole: PBMCs, B-cell-depleted T cells, or T cells provided the cDNA or gDNA that made up the material.

Germline V gene sequence: CDR1 MNHEY, CDR2 SVGAGI. This CDR3 contains 15 residues. V was pared by 6 bases and J by 1 base, with 16 bases between. Authors' data handling: Amplification from reference gene primers served as the basis for estimated nucleated cell counts. Method: immunoSEQ multiplex PCR; TCRdb's copy keeps in-frame clones and lacks some. For V, J and clone size, that table is used; D and trimming come from the DNA. The data contain a few hundred thousand clones, approximately 80% of them singletons. Material: peripheral blood. The TCR sequence derives from a woman in her thirties or forties who had recovered from COVID-19. The chain recombines TRBV6-5 with TRBJ2-7; possible D gene TRBD2, 5 bases. The CDR3 loop is CASSGQRAESYEQYF. CDR3 DNA: TGTGCCAGCAGCGGCCAGAGGGCGGAGTCCTACGAGCAGTACTTC.